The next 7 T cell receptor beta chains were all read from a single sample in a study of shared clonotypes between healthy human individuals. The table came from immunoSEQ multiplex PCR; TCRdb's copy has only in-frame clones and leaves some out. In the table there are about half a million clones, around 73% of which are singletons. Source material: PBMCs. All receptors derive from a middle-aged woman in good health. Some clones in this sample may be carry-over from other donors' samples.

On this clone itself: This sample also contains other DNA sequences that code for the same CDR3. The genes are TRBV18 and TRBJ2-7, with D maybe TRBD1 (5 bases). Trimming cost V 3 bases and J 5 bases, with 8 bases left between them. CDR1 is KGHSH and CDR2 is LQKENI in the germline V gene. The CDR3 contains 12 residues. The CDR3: CASSPGRDEQYF. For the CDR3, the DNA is TGTGCCAGCTCACCCGGCAGGGACGAGCAGTACTTC.

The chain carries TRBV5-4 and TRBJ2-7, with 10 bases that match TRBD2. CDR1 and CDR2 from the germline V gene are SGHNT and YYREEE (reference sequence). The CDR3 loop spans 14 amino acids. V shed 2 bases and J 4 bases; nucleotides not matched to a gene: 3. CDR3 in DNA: TGTGCCAGCAGCTTATCTAGCGGGAGTTACGAGCAGTACTTC. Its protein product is CASSLSSGSYEQYF.

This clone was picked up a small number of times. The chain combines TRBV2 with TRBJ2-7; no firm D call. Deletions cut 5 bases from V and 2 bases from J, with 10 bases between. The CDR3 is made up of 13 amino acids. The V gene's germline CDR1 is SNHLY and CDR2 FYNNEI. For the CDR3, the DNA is TGTGCCAGCAGTCCCGGCGCGACCTACGAGCAGTACTTC. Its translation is CASSPGATYEQYF. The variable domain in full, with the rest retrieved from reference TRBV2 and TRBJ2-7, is EPEVTQTPSHQVTQMGQEVILRCVPISNHLYFYWYRQILGQKVEFLVSFYNNEISEKSEIFDDQFSVERPDGSNFTLKIRSTKLEDSAMYFCASSPGATYEQYFGPGTRLTVT.

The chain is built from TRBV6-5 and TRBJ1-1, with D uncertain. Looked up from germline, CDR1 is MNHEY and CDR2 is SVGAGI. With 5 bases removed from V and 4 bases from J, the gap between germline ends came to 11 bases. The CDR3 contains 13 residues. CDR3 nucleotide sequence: TGTGCCAGCAGTGCGGACCGCCTCACTGAAGCTTTCTTT. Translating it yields CASSADRLTEAFF.

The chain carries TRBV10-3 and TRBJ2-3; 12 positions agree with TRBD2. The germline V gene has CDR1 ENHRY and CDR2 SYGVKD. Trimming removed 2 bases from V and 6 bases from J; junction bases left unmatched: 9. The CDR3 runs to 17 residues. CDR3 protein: CAISERGLAGGPDTQYF. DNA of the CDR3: TGTGCCATCAGTGAGAGGGGGCTAGCGGGAGGGCCGGATACGCAGTATTTT.

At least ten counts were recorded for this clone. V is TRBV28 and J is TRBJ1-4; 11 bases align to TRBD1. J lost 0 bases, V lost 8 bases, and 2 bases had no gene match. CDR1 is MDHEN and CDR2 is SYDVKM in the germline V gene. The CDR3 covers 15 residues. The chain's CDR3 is CASGTGGTTNEKLFF. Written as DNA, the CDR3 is TGTGCCAGCGGGACAGGGGGTACAACTAATGAAAAACTGTTTTTT.

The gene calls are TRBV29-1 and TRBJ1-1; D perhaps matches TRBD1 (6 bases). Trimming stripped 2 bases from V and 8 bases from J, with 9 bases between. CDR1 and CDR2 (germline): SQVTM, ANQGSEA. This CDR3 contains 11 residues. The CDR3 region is CSVEIGQEAFF. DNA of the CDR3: TGCAGCGTTGAAATTGGACAGGAAGCTTTCTTT.